The 20 T cell receptor beta chains reported below all come from one sample, sequenced in a study of shared clonotypes between healthy human individuals. Only in-frame clones appear in the TCRdb table, and some are missing; sequencing was by immunoSEQ multiplex PCR. The data show around 2.5 million clones, with 93% seen just once and approximately 0.36% held by the top ten. The sample taken for sequencing was naive CD4+ T cells from PBMCs. Subset here: CD45RA+ positively selected. Every receptor here comes from a man aged 18 to 30 in good health. Some clones in this sample may be carry-over from other donors' samples.

V usage is TRBV5-1 and J usage is TRBJ2-1; 9 nucleotides match TRBD2. The CDR3 contains 17 residues. The trim removed 2 bases at V and 9 bases at J, leaving 15 bases unmatched. Germline values: CDR1 SGHRS, CDR2 YFSETQ. The CDR3: CASSFSPGSGSGGEQFF. The CDR3 DNA is TGCGCCAGCAGCTTTTCCCCTGGTAGCGGGAGTGGCGGTGAGCAGTTCTTC.

The chain employs TRBV30 and TRBJ1-1; D not resolved. CDR3 length: 15 residues. Trimming took off 2 bases at V and 2 bases at J, with 15 bases between the two ends. Germline CDR1 GTSNPN, CDR2 SVGIG (reference sequence). The DNA for the CDR3 is TGTGCCTGGAGTCAGTTATCGGCAGGAAACACTGAAGCTTTCTTT. It encodes CAWSQLSAGNTEAFF.

This chain uses TRBV7-8 with TRBJ2-5; D assignment may be TRBD1 or TRBD2 (6 bases each). CDR3 length equals 15 residues. The germline V and J ends were trimmed by 5 bases and 4 bases, with 17 bases remaining between them. Germline assignment: CDR1 SGHVS and CDR2 FQNEAQ. CDR3 bases: TGTGCCAGCAGCGCGAGGAGGGGGAATCGAGAGACCCAGTACTTC. Protein product: CASSARRGNRETQYF.

Concerning this clone itself: The same CDR3 can be traced to other DNA sequences in this sample. V and J are TRBV18 and TRBJ2-1; 10 bases line up with TRBD2. This CDR3 is 15 amino acids long. V lost 3 bases and J lost 4; bases outside the gene matches: 3. Looked up from germline, CDR1 is KGHSH and CDR2 is LQKENI. CDR3 bases: TGTGCCAGCTCACCCGGACTAGCGGATTACAATGAGCAGTTCTTC. It codes for CASSPGLADYNEQFF. The variable domain in full, with the rest retrieved from reference TRBV18 and TRBJ2-1, is NAGVMQNPRHLVRRRGQEARLRCSPMKGHSHVYWYRQLPEEGLKFMVYLQKENIIDESGMPKERFSAEFPKEGPSILRIQQVVRGDSAAYFCASSPGLADYNEQFFGPGTRLTVL.

V and J are TRBV27 and TRBJ1-2; D gene uncertain. The germline gives CDR1 MNHEY, CDR2 SMNVEV (reference sequence). V lost 0 bases to trimming and J lost 0 bases, with 11 bases between them. The CDR3 consists of 16 residues. CDR3 in amino acids: CASSLSPRVSNYGYTF. The CDR3 bases are TGTGCCAGCAGTTTATCCCCGAGAGTCTCTAACTATGGCTACACCTTC.

The chain has TRBV18 and TRBJ2-7; 13 bases are a match to TRBD2. Germline trimming cut 3 bases from V and 8 bases from J; bases unmatched to any gene: 10. The CDR3 sequence is 16 residues long. CDR1 and CDR2 (germline): KGHSH, LQKENI. The CDR3 reads CASSPGTSGTTKKQYF. CDR3 sequence (DNA): TGTGCCAGCTCACCGGGGACTAGCGGGACTACTAAAAAGCAGTACTTC.

V is TRBV28 and J is TRBJ1-1; perhaps TRBD1 as D (6 bases). V lost 7 bases and J 2 bases, leaving 20 bases between the germline ends. The CDR3 length is 16 residues. Germline V gene data show CDR1 as MDHEN and CDR2 as SYDVKM. The CDR3 DNA reads as TGTGCCAGCACCTTAGGGGGAGGGGGGGCAAACACTGAAGCTTTCTTT. Translating gives CASTLGGGGANTEAFF.

This chain connects TRBV5-5 to TRBJ2-7; D unresolved. CDR3 size: 12 residues. The germline CDR1 and CDR2 sequences are SGHKS and YYEKEE (reference sequence). V was clipped by 4 bases and J by 7 bases, with 12 bases between them. DNA for the CDR3: TGTGCCAGCAGCCCGTTAAACTGGGAGCAGTACTTC. Amino acid sequence: CASSPLNWEQYF.

V and J are TRBV7-2 and TRBJ2-1, with a possible D match to TRBD1 (5 bases). The CDR3 length is 13 residues. With 6 bases removed from V and 3 bases from J, the gap between germline ends came to 9 bases. CDR1 and CDR2 from the germline V gene are SGHTA and FQGNSA. DNA for the CDR3: TGTGCCAGCAGTTCAGGGTTCTACAATGAGCAGTTCTTC. It specifies CASSSGFYNEQFF.

V and J are TRBV7-2 and TRBJ2-5; TRBD2 might be the D (5 bases). Trimming cost V 0 bases and J 5 bases, with 16 bases left between them. The length of the CDR3 is 16 residues. The germline CDR1 and CDR2 sequences are SGHTA and FQGNSA. For the CDR3, the DNA is TGTGCCAGCAGCTTAGCGCTGGTCCCCCGAGGGGAGACCCAGTACTTC. It codes for CASSLALVPRGETQYF.

The chain couples TRBV28 to TRBJ2-7; the match to TRBD2 covers 8 bases. The length of the CDR3 is 13 residues. Germline trimming cut 8 bases from V and 2 bases from J; bases unmatched to any gene: 5. CDR1 and CDR2 from the germline V gene are MDHEN and SYDVKM. CDR3 sequence: CASLSGSPYEQYF. The CDR3 bases are TGTGCCAGCCTCAGCGGGAGTCCCTACGAGCAGTACTTC.

This chain uses TRBV28 with TRBJ1-1, with 7 bases matching TRBD1. The J segment lost 7 bases and the V segment lost 2 bases, leaving 7 bases of the junction unmatched. The CDR3 totals 14 residues. Germline assignment: CDR1 MDHEN and CDR2 SYDVKM. CDR3 amino acids: CASSLRRQGGEAFF. CDR3 in DNA: TGTGCCAGCAGTTTACGGCGACAGGGAGGTGAAGCTTTCTTT.

The genes are TRBV9 and TRBJ2-6, with TRBD1 identical over 9 bases. In germline, CDR1 is SGDLS, CDR2 YYNGEE. V shed 4 bases, J shed 2 bases, and the junction held 10 bases outside the gene matches. The CDR3 contains 18 residues. The CDR3 nucleotides read TGTGCCAGCAGCCCTACCGGGACAGGGTCCCCTGGGGCCAACGTCCTGACTTTC. Encoded protein: CASSPTGTGSPGANVLTF.

The chain joins TRBV19 to TRBJ2-3; 8 bases agree with TRBD2. Trimming removed 11 bases from V and 5 bases from J; junction bases left unmatched: 12. The CDR3 is 14 residues long. Germline V lookup: CDR1 LNHDA, CDR2 SQIVND (reference sequence). This CDR3 is CAEREREWRDTQYF. As DNA, the CDR3 is TGTGCCGAACGTGAGCGGGAGTGGAGAGATACGCAGTATTTT.

This clone appeared a few times. This rearrangement joins TRBV9 to TRBJ1-1; D gene uncertain. The CDR3 has 13 amino acids. From germline, CDR1 is SGDLS and CDR2 YYNGEE. V gave up 4 bases and J gave up 5 bases, with 12 bases separating them. The CDR3 loop is CASSTGWETEAFF. The DNA for the CDR3 is TGTGCCAGCAGCACCGGCTGGGAGACTGAAGCTTTCTTT.

J is TRBJ2-1 and V is TRBV18; TRBD2 is a possible D gene (6 bases). Germline values: CDR1 KGHSH, CDR2 LQKENI. V was trimmed by 0 bases and J by 7 bases, leaving 13 bases between them. The CDR3 is 15 residues long. The CDR3 here is CASSPPGRAGNEQFF. The CDR3 DNA sequence: TGTGCCAGCTCACCACCCGGCAGGGCGGGGAATGAGCAGTTCTTC.

The V gene is TRBV2, the J gene TRBJ2-5; D is unclear. CDR3 size: 15 residues. Germline lookup yields CDR1 SNHLY and CDR2 FYNNEI. V was clipped by 4 bases and J by 5 bases, with 17 bases between them. The CDR3 region has the DNA TGTGCCAGCAGTGTGTTTAGCCATGACATTGAGACCCAGTACTTC. Translation: CASSVFSHDIETQYF.

The J gene is TRBJ1-1, the V gene TRBV18; a weak D match, TRBD1 (6 bases). CDR1 and CDR2 from the germline V gene are KGHSH and LQKENI. There are 14 residues in the CDR3. V lost 3 bases and J lost 3, with 11 bases in between. The CDR3 bases are TGTGCCAGCTCACCTCGACAGGAGTACACTGAAGCTTTCTTT. Translating it yields CASSPRQEYTEAFF.

This clone was found a few times. J is TRBJ1-1 and V is TRBV19; TRBD1 aligns across 7 bases. V gave up 8 bases and J gave up 1 base; unmatched junction bases: 7. From germline, CDR1 is LNHDA and CDR2 SQIVND (reference sequence). The CDR3 runs 14 residues. The CDR3 DNA reads TGTGCCAGTTCCTCGGGACAGACGAACACTGAAGCTTTCTTT. Translating it yields CASSSGQTNTEAFF.

CDR3 sequence (DNA): TGTGCCAGCAGTGGAGTTTACGGGAGGAACTCTTTTCCCTACGAGCAGTACTTC. Translated, it gives CASSGVYGRNSFPYEQYF. This chain uses TRBV28 with TRBJ2-7, with 7 bases aligning to TRBD2. V was clipped by 5 bases and J by 2 bases; unmatched bases: 18. Germline V gives CDR1 MDHEN, CDR2 SYDVKM. This CDR3 is built from 18 residues.